The entry that follows covers one T cell receptor (beta chain) sequence. Profiled with immunoSEQ multiplex PCR; TCRdb holds only in-frame clones, not every one. Altogether roughly 20,000 clones are present, around 77% being singletons, with the ten largest covering over 15%. CDR3 size: 12 residues. Germline V gene data show CDR1 as GTSNPN and CDR2 as SVGIG (reference sequence). Trimming took 3 bases from V and 4 from J, leaving 9 bases between them. The data belong to a study of blood T cell repertoires in COVID-19. This sequence joins TRBV30 and TRBJ1-2, with D tentatively TRBD1 (5 bases). This receptor was obtained from a man aged 70 or older with COVID-19, enrolled during active disease. Sequenced sample: peripheral blood. The CDR3 protein is CAWSQGFYGYTF. The CDR3 coding sequence is TGTGCCTGGAGCCAGGGCTTCTATGGCTACACCTTC.